This T cell receptor beta chain was obtained from a study of CD8 T cells in cerebrospinal fluid in Alzheimer's disease. Study-level background: Plate-based nested PCR sequencing and droplet-based sequencing measured CSF T cell clonal expansion. Overall study findings and caveats: Patients with mild cognitive impairment or Alzheimer's disease had a larger top CSF clone percentage than controls.

Germline loops: CDR1 SEHNR, CDR2 FQNEAQ (reference sequence). CDR3 length: 15 residues. TCRdb re-analyzed the 10x single-cell sequencing reads; it lists each CDR3 protein once, without DNA. The sample's table shows 1,500 to 2,000 distinct CDR3 sequences. This clonotype shows up as large by frequency. Its antigen is still unknown. The specimen was cerebrospinal fluid. The clonotype originates from a human donor in good health. This sequence joins TRBV7-9 and TRBJ2-1; the D call of TRBD1 rests on TCRdb alone, since no DNA is present to check it. The CDR3 sequence is CASSFRLPRYNEQFF.